This paragraph reports one T cell receptor beta chain. The sample belongs to a study of neoadjuvant anti-PD-1 for oral cavity cancer. Study context: Around day 43, patients without progression received a fourth nivolumab dose before surgery.

Produced via immunoSEQ multiplex PCR; TCRdb's table is partial and in-frame only. This table has over 60,000 clones, 86% appearing once. Specified time point: after neoadjuvant nivolumab, at surgical resection. These newly diagnosed stage II-IVA oral cavity squamous cell carcinoma patients had no prior systemic or radiation treatment. The patients had HPV-negative, locally advanced oral cavity squamous cell carcinoma. Blood cells were analyzed directly, without culture or expansion. Germline loops: CDR1 MDHEN, CDR2 SYDVKM. Between the trimmed V and J ends, which lost 3 bases and 3 bases, there was a span of 8 bases. The CDR3 runs to 14 residues.

The sequenced sample was PBMCs, obtained after nivolumab (anti-PD-1) treatment. This chain links TRBV28 with TRBJ1-4, with D possibly being TRBD1 (5 bases). The TCR originated in a person aged 40 to 85 with oral cavity squamous cell carcinoma. CDR3 amino acids: CASSFGGSNEKLFF. CDR3 in DNA: TGTGCCAGCAGTTTTGGGGGTTCTAATGAAAAACTGTTTTTT.